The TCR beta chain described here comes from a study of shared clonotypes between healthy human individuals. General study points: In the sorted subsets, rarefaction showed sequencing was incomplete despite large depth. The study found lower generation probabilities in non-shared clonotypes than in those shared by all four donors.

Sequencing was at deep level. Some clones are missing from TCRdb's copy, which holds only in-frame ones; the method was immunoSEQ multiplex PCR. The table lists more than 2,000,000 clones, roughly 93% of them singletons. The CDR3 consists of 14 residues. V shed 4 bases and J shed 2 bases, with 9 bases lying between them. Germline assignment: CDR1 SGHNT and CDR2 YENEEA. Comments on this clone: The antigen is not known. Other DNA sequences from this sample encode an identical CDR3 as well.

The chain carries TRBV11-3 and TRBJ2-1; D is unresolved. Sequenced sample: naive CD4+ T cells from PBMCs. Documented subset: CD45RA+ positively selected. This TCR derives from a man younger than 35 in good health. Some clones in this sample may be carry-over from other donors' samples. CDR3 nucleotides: TGTGCCAGCAGCTCACGGGCCACCTACAATGAGCAGTTCTTC. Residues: CASSSRATYNEQFF. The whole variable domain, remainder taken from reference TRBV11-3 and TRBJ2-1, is EAGVVQSPRYKIIEKKQPVAFWCNPISGHNTLYWYLQNLGQGPELLIRYENEEAVDDSQLPKDRFSAERLKGVDSTLKIQPAELGDSAVYLCASSSRATYNEQFFGPGTRLTVL.